This passage covers 17 T cell receptor delta chains from one sample sequenced in a study of γδ T cells in repeated Plasmodium falciparum infection. TCRdb called clones anew from the multiplex PCR reads with CATT. This table has 53,000 or so delta-chain clones, roughly 2% appearing once. Gammadelta T cells were flow-sorted from PBMC into Vgamma9/Vdelta2+ and Vdelta2-negative populations for bulk analysis. What was sequenced was gamma-delta T cells from blood. The receptors stem from a pool of human donors (malaria-infected and uninfected, not separated).

As concerns this clone: A far larger clone is off by one base, so a read error is likely. Other DNA sequences in the same sample also yield this CDR3. The chain carries TRDV1 and TRDJ2, with D possibly being TRDD3 (7 bases). The J gene, not given by TCRdb, was assigned here from a germline match of the nucleotide sequence. The CDR3 is 21 amino acids. CDR1 is TSWWSYY, CDR2 QGS, per germline. The CDR3 reads CALGELPLPPWGFTLTAQLFF. In DNA, the CDR3 is TGTGCCCTTGGGGAGCTACCCCTTCCCCCCTGGGGGTTTACTTTGACAGCACAACTCTTCTTT.

This clone has ten or more counts. A far larger clone is one nucleotide away, so this likely arose from a read error. The same CDR3 can be traced to other DNA sequences in this sample. The gene calls are TRDV2 and TRDJ1, with 8 bases aligning to TRDD3. TCRdb supplies no J gene; here it was assigned by aligning the nucleotide sequence to germline. Unmatched junction bases numbered 17, after V lost 1 base and J lost 5 bases. Germline V CDR1 and CDR2: GEAIGNYY, EKD. This CDR3 region has 18 residues. The CDR3 DNA follows: TGTGCCTGTGACACGGTTTCACTGGGGGCTACGGGAGATGATAAACTCATCTTT. Translated, it gives CACDTVSLGATGDDKLIF.

This clone occurred a few times. TCRdb assigns this DNA the protein of a much larger clone, which departs from its translation at residue 3; this likely reflects a read error, and the protein shown comes from translating the DNA. The V call is TRDV2, the J call TRDJ1, with TRDD3 identical over 11 bases. Assignment of the J gene here rests on matching the DNA to germline, because TCRdb gives none. The CDR3 runs 17 residues. Germline CDR1 GEAIGNYY, CDR2 EKD. The CDR3 coding sequence is TGTGCCTATGACACCCTCCCGCTGGGGGATACCACCGATAAACTCATCTTT. It encodes CAYDTLPLGDTTDKLIF.

A remark on this clone: The amino acid sequence in TCRdb belongs to a much larger clone and departs from this DNA's translation at residue 12, likely a sequencing read error; the sequence shown is translated from the DNA. The chain joins TRDV2 to TRDJ3, with 7 bases aligning to TRDD3. The J gene is not listed in TCRdb, so it was assigned here from a DNA match to germline. V shed 3 bases and J 2 bases; nucleotides not matched to a gene: 15. The germline V gene has CDR1 GEAIGNYY and CDR2 EKD. CDR3 size: 20 residues. The CDR3 bases are TGTGCCTGTGACCTTACTGGGGATGCCCGGAGCCCCTGGGACACCCGACAGATGTTTTTC. It translates to CACDLTGDARSPWDTRQMFF.

This clone was counted ten times or more. A read error likely explains this, since a far larger clone differs by one base. Other DNA sequences in the same sample also yield this CDR3. The rearrangement joins TRDV2 to TRDJ1; 13 bases line up with TRDD3. TCRdb offers no J gene call, so here the DNA was matched to germline to obtain one. Germline V gene lookup returns CDR1 GEAIGNYY and CDR2 EKD. V lost 7 bases and J lost 6; bases outside the gene matches: 19. The CDR3 loop spans 18 amino acids. The CDR3 sequence: CACDPLPTTGGYENKLIF. In DNA form, the CDR3 reads TGTGCCTGCGACCCTCTACCAACTACTGGGGGATACGAGAATAAACTCATCTTT.

Worth noting for this clone: TCRdb's listed protein matches a much larger clone and diverges from this DNA's translation at residue 6, likely through a read error; the protein shown comes from the DNA. V usage is TRDV3 and J usage is TRDJ1, with 13 bases lining up with TRDD3. TCRdb lists no J gene, so it was determined here by aligning the DNA to germline. J lost 2 bases, V lost 1 base, and 28 bases had no gene match. The CDR3 totals 23 residues. Germline CDR1 is TVYSNPD and CDR2 is GDNSRS (reference sequence). CDR3 in DNA: TGTGCCTTTACCGGGAAGCCTCCTCCCGCTTACTGGGGGATACGCTTTTTAACCGATAAACTCATCTTT. Translated: CAFTGKPPPAYWGIRFLTDKLIF.

About this clone: A far more abundant clone sits one base away, making this likely a read error. Additional DNA sequences in this sample encode the identical CDR3. The chain recombines TRDV3 with TRDJ3; the D gene is possibly TRDD3 (6 bases). The J gene, absent from TCRdb, was called here by matching the DNA to germline. The V gene's germline CDR1 is TVYSNPD and CDR2 GDNSRS (reference sequence). CDR3 length equals 17 residues. CDR3: CAFRGKGSSWDTRQMFF. The DNA for the CDR3 is TGTGCCTTCCGGGGGAAAGGTAGCTCCTGGGACACTCGACAGATGTTTTTC.

This clone was detected many times. TCRdb has a much larger clone's protein, which differs at residue 8 from the translation of this DNA, likely because of a read error; what is shown is the protein translated from the DNA. The chain carries TRDV2 and TRDJ1; 13 bases match TRDD3. The J gene comes from matching the DNA to germline here; TCRdb lacks it. This CDR3 spans 18 amino acids. After removal of 3 bases from V and 6 bases from J, the junction contained 15 bases not matched to a gene. Germline V gene sequence: CDR1 GEAIGNYY, CDR2 EKD. The CDR3 loop is CACDPLPATGGYENKLIF. In DNA, the CDR3 is TGTGCCTGTGACCCTCTACCAGCTACTGGGGGATACGAGAATAAACTCATCTTT.

This clone was seen only a few times. The TCRdb record carries a much larger clone's protein, which differs from this DNA's translation at residue 8; a read error is the likely cause, and the protein listed here is the DNA translation. The chain employs TRDV1 and TRDJ1; a weak D match, TRDD3 (5 bases). Germline matching of the DNA provided the J gene here, since TCRdb leaves it blank. The CDR3 covers 24 residues. Per germline, CDR1 TSWWSYY and CDR2 QGS. V was shortened by 5 bases and J by 0 bases, with 40 bases between the two germline ends. CDR3 sequence reads: CALGKDNLYPLFKTQPFYTDKLIF. The CDR3 bases are TGTGCTCTTGGGAAGGATAACCTCTATCCCCTATTCAAGACCCAACCCTTTTACACCGATAAACTCATCTTT.

This clone was observed a few times. TCRdb shows a much larger clone's protein in place of this DNA's translation, and the two differ at residue 3, likely through a read error; the protein shown is translated from the DNA. The chain has TRDV3 and TRDJ1; 12 bases are a match to TRDD3. As TCRdb names no J gene, one was assigned here on the basis of a DNA match to germline. Per germline, CDR1 TVYSNPD and CDR2 GDNSRS (reference sequence). The CDR3 runs to 17 residues. CDR3 residues: CALSSGGYAAYNDKLIF. The CDR3, as DNA: TGTGCCCTTAGCTCTGGGGGATACGCAGCCTACAACGATAAACTCATCTTT.

This clone was observed a handful of times. TCRdb's protein, taken from a much larger clone, differs from this DNA's translation at residue 7, likely owing to a read error; the protein displayed comes from the DNA. The J gene is TRDJ1, the V gene TRDV1; no clear D gene. TCRdb records no J gene; here it was assigned by comparing the DNA to germline. Trimming removed 2 bases from V and 0 bases from J, with 16 bases in between. CDR3 length equals 17 residues. The germline gives CDR1 TSWWSYY, CDR2 QGS. CDR3 protein: CALGEGCPMLYTDKLIF. For the CDR3, the DNA is TGTGCTCTTGGGGAAGGCTGTCCAATGCTCTACACCGATAAACTCATCTTT.

In regard to this clone: A far more abundant clone sits one base away, making this likely a read error. In the same sample, other DNA sequences code for this CDR3. This chain connects TRDV1 to TRDJ1; 9 bases are a match to TRDD3. The J gene is absent in TCRdb and was assigned here via DNA matching to germline. The V and J ends lost 0 bases and 0 bases, in that order; junction bases with no gene match: 20. CDR1 and CDR2 (germline): TSWWSYY, QGS. The length of the CDR3 is 22 residues. CDR3 DNA: TGTGCTCTTGGGGAACTGTCCTGTAACTGGGGGACGACCCATTACAACACCGATAAACTCATCTTT. This codes for CALGELSCNWGTTHYNTDKLIF.

This clone was detected ten times or more. A read error may be the cause here, since a much bigger clone is one base away. Other DNA sequences from this sample encode an identical CDR3 as well. The J gene is TRDJ1, the V gene TRDV1; 9 bases are a match to TRDD2. Since TCRdb gives no J gene, matching the DNA to germline was used here to assign it. Germline-derived CDR1 and CDR2 are TSWWSYY and QGS. The CDR3 is made up of 21 amino acids. V gave up 1 base and J gave up 1 base; unmatched junction bases: 19. The CDR3 DNA reads as TGTGCTCTTGGGGAACCCTTCCTACACGGGATCGGACCCCTTCTCACCGATAAACTCATCTTT. The encoded protein is CALGEPFLHGIGPLLTDKLIF.

This clone was seen repeatedly, ten times or more. Translating this DNA gives a protein that differs at residue 10 from the TCRdb one, which belongs to a much larger clone; a read error is likely, and the protein shown is this translation. The chain carries TRDV2 and TRDJ1, with 8 bases lining up with TRDD3. The J gene is absent in TCRdb and was assigned here via DNA matching to germline. The germline gives CDR1 GEAIGNYY, CDR2 EKD. This CDR3 region has 19 residues. The ends lost 0 bases at V and 0 bases at J; junction bases unmatched: 14. This chain's CDR3 is CACDTDHWGGLAYTDKLIF. CDR3 coding DNA: TGTGCCTGTGACACCGATCACTGGGGGGGTCTGGCGTACACCGATAAACTCATCTTT.

This clone appeared a few times. TCRdb's entry gives the protein of a much larger clone, which mismatches this DNA's translation at residue 18, likely from a read error; the protein reported here is translated from the DNA. This sequence joins TRDV1 and TRDJ1, with 8 bases that match TRDD3. The J gene was missing in TCRdb and was found by matching the end of the DNA to germline. CDR1 TSWWSYY and CDR2 QGS come from the germline V gene. This CDR3 contains 24 residues. V trimming: 3 bases; J trimming: 3 bases; junction bases outside the gene matches: 33. CDR3 amino acids: CALGDRHANVRNYRGILHADKLIF. For the CDR3, the DNA is TGTGCTCTTGGGGACCGACACGCTAATGTTCGAAATTACCGGGGGATATTGCACGCCGATAAACTCATCTTT.

This clone was seen only a few times. TCRdb records a much larger clone's protein for this DNA, with a difference at residue 3 that likely arises from a read error; the protein given is the translation of the DNA. Distinct nucleotide sequences in the sample also encode this CDR3. The chain links TRDV3 to TRDJ1; a weak D match, TRDD2 (6 bases). CDR3 length: 14 residues. Germline V CDR1 and CDR2: TVYSNPD, GDNSRS (reference sequence). This CDR3 is CALAFPPNTDKLIF. Written as DNA, the CDR3 is TGCGCCCTTGCCTTCCCCCCTAACACCGATAAACTCATCTTT.

A word on this clone: TCRdb lists the protein of a much larger clone for this DNA, which differs at residue 18, so this is likely a read error; the protein given here is translated from the DNA itself. V gene TRDV1 combines with J gene TRDJ1, with TRDD3 matching 13 bases. TCRdb carries no J gene annotation; the J gene was assigned here by matching the DNA with germline. The CDR3 has 22 amino acids. Per the germline V gene, CDR1 is TSWWSYY and CDR2 is QGS. This CDR3 reads CALGEISYLYWGIRSPTAKLIF. In nucleotides, the CDR3 is TGTGCTCTTGGGGAGATTTCCTACTTGTACTGGGGGATACGTTCACCGACCGCTAAACTCATCTTT.